This T cell receptor (beta chain) was profiled in a study of cytomegalovirus exposure and HLA in healthy donors. A multiplex PCR was run with 60 Vbeta primers and 13 Jbeta primers. TCRdb keeps only in-frame clones here, not all; method: immunoSEQ multiplex PCR. The profile shows some 200,000 clones, approximately 80% of them singletons. Study-wide results and caveats: It was fewer than 200 TCR beta chains that were listed as cytomegalovirus-associated. The majority of CMV-associated TCR beta chains were reported as apparently HLA-restricted in a later analysis. When analyzed later, a missense DCLRE1C variant was found to be linked to TCR beta V- and J-gene trimming. TCR beta V segments were, for the most part, productive about 87% or about 30% of the time in an earlier analysis.

The CDR3 sequence is 14 residues long. Looked up from germline, CDR1 is LNHDA and CDR2 is SQIVND (reference sequence). The V and J ends lost 3 bases and 2 bases respectively, with 9 bases between them. Remarks on this clone: Its antigen is as yet unknown.

This receptor was obtained from a man aged 50 or older in good health and CMV-seronegative. The genes are TRBV19 and TRBJ2-3; no firm D call. Sample: PBMCs. The CDR3 reads CASSIGASTDTQYF. Here the CDR3 DNA reads TGTGCCAGTAGTATTGGAGCGTCCACAGATACGCAGTATTTT.